The clone carrying this T cell receptor (beta chain) occurred a few times. Its antigen is not known. This sample was included in a study of spatial heterogeneity in lung cancer. Looking at the study overall: The study observed each unique TCR and UMI combination more than ten times on average in raw reads.

The time point was: blood at routine non-recurrence follow-up after resection. Unsorted whole RNA samples from tumor, nontumor lung or frozen PBMC were sequenced. A unique molecular identifier was carried by every single TCR cDNA molecule. MiXCR, applied by TCRdb to the 5' RACE reads, yields one record per CDR3 protein. The sample has around 110,000 distinct CDR3 sequences; more than 10% are singletons. General study results and limits: Resection blood, more than follow-up blood, showed ubiquitous expanded tumor TCRs.

This CDR3 has 14 amino acids. Deletions cut 4 bases from V and 1 base from J, with 7 bases between. Germline V lookup: CDR1 LGHDT, CDR2 YNNKEL (reference sequence). The chain combines TRBV3-1 with TRBJ2-2; D not certain. The receptor was derived from a male donor with early-stage non-small cell lung cancer. The sequencing here drew on PBMCs, taken at follow-up. The CDR3 nucleotides read TGTGCCAGCAGCCCTCCACTGAACACCGGGGAGCTGTTTTTT. Encoded protein: CASSPPLNTGELFF.